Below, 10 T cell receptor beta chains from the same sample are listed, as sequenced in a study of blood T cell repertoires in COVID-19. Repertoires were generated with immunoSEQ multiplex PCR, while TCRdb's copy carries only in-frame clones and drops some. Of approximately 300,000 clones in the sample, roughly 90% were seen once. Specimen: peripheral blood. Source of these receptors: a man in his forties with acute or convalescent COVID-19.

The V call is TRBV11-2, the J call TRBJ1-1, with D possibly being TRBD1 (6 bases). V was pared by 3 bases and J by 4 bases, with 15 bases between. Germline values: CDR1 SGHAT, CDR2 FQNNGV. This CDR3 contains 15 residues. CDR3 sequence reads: CASSLSGASRTEAFF. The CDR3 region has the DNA TGTGCCAGCAGCTTGTCAGGGGCATCTCGCACTGAAGCTTTCTTT.

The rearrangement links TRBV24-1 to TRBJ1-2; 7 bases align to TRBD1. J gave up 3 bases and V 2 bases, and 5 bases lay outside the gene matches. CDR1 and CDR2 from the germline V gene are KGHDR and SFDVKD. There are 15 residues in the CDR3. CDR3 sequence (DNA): TGTGCCACCAGTGATTCGCCCGGGACAGACTATGGCTACACCTTC. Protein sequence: CATSDSPGTDYGYTF.

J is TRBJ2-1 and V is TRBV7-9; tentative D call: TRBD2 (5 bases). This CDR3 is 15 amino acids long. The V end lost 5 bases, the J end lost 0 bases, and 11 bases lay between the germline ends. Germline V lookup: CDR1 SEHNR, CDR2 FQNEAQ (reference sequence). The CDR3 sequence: CASSPGGGSYNEQFF. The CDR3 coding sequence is TGTGCCAGCAGCCCCGGAGGCGGCTCCTACAATGAGCAGTTCTTC.

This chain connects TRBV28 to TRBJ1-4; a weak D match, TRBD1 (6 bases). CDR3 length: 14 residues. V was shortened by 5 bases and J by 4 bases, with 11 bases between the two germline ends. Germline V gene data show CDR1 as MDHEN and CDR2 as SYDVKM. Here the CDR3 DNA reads TGTGCCAGCAGTCCGACAGGACGTAATGAAAAACTGTTTTTT. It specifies CASSPTGRNEKLFF.

The chain's CDR3 is CASIKGGSNEKLFF. DNA for the CDR3: TGTGCCAGCATTAAGGGGGGGTCTAATGAAAAACTGTTTTTT. This rearrangement joins TRBV2 to TRBJ1-4, with D perhaps matching TRBD1 (6 bases). There are 14 residues in the CDR3. The germline V gene encodes CDR1 SNHLY and CDR2 FYNNEI. The V end lost 7 bases, the J end lost 3 bases, and 12 bases lay between the germline ends.

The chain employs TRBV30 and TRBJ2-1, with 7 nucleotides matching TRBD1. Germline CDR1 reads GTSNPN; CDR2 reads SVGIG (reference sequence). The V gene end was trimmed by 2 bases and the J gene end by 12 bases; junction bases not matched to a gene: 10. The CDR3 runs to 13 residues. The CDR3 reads CAWSSKGAGGQFF. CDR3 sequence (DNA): TGTGCCTGGAGTTCTAAGGGGGCAGGAGGGCAGTTCTTC.

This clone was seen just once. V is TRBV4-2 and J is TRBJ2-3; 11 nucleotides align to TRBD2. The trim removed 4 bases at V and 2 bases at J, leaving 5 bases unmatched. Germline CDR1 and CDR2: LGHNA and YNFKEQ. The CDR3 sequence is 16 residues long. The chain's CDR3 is CASSRVAGGPTDTQYF. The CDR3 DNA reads TGTGCCAGCAGCCGAGTAGCGGGGGGGCCCACAGATACGCAGTATTTT.

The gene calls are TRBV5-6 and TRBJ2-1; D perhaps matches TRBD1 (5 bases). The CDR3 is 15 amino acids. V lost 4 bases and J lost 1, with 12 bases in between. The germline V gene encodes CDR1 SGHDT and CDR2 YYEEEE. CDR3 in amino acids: CASSGAVLSYNEQFF. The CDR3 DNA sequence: TGTGCCAGCAGCGGGGCGGTCTTGTCCTACAATGAGCAGTTCTTC.

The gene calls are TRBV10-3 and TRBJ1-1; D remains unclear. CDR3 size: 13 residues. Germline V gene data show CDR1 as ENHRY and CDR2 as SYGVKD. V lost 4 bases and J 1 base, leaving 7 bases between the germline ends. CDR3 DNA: TGTGCCATCAGTGGGGCCACGAACACTGAAGCTTTCTTT. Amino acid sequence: CAISGATNTEAFF.

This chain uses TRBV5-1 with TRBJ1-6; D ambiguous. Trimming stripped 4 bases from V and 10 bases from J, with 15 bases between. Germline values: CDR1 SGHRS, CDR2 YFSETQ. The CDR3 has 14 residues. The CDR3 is CASSPGQEGSPLHF. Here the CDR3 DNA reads TGCGCCAGCAGCCCAGGTCAGGAGGGATCACCCCTCCACTTT.